Shown below are 30 T cell receptor beta chains from a single sample sequenced in a study of identical twins listed by TCRdb under 2016. The library was prepared using 5' RACE. The instrument given in TCRdb is Illumina HiSeq 2000. TCRdb reran the public reads through fastp at Q25 and MiXCR, keeping productive beta chains. Rows are unified per CDR3 protein, each entry keeping the most common DNA and genes. Across this sample there are some 730,000 distinct CDR3 sequences, with 15% to 20% seen only once. Over 10% of the sample comes from the top ten. In addition, the sample was reused for a study of T cells expressing NK-cell markers.

Sequences were obtained from PBMCs. The receptors come from a woman under 30 in good health.

The V gene is TRBV7-9, the J gene TRBJ1-4; D is unresolved. V dropped 7 bases and J dropped 8 bases, with 11 bases sitting between them. The germline V gene encodes CDR1 SEHNR and CDR2 FQNEAQ (reference sequence). The CDR3 is 12 residues long. CDR3 residues: CASTINSEKLFF. The CDR3 bases are TGTGCCAGCACTATAAACTCGGAAAAACTGTTTTTT. The full variable domain, in which reference TRBV7-9 and TRBJ1-4 provide the parts outside the CDR3, is DTGVSQNPRHKITKRGQNVTFRCDPISEHNRLYWYRQTLGQGPEFLTYFQNEAQLEKSRLLSDRFSAERPKGSFSTLEIQRTEQGDSAMYLCASTINSEKLFFGSGTQLSVL.

The chain joins TRBV5-4 to TRBJ2-5, with D maybe TRBD1 (6 bases). The CDR3 spans 14 residues. Germline CDR1 reads SGHNT; CDR2 reads YYREEE (reference sequence). Deletions cut 10 bases from V and 2 bases from J, with 18 bases between. The CDR3 spells CAGKMDSRQETQYF. In DNA form, the CDR3 reads TGTGCCGGGAAGATGGACAGTCGTCAAGAGACCCAGTACTTC.

The chain has TRBV7-9 and TRBJ1-2, with D possibly TRBD1 on 6 matching bases. The CDR3 consists of 16 residues. Germline V gene data show CDR1 as SEHNR and CDR2 as FQNEAQ (reference sequence). Deletions cut 5 bases from V and 4 bases from J, with 20 bases between. The CDR3 DNA reads TGTGCCAGCAGCCGAGGAATAGGGGGATCCCCCTATGGCTACACCTTC. It codes for CASSRGIGGSPYGYTF.

CDR3 in amino acids: CASSPWTGVTDTQYF. The CDR3 coding sequence is TGTGCCAGCAGCCCATGGACAGGGGTTACAGATACGCAGTATTTT. The J gene is TRBJ2-3, the V gene TRBV7-8; 9 nucleotides match TRBD1. Germline V gene sequence: CDR1 SGHVS, CDR2 FQNEAQ. Unmatched junction bases numbered 6, after V lost 5 bases and J lost 3 bases. The CDR3 runs to 15 residues.

The sample holds a few counts of this clonotype. The rearrangement uses TRBV5-1 and TRBJ1-4; tentative D call: TRBD1 (5 bases). This CDR3 region has 14 residues. Germline V lookup: CDR1 SGHRS, CDR2 YFSETQ. Between the trimmed V and J ends, which lost 4 bases and 7 bases, there was a span of 14 bases. The CDR3 protein is CASSRGPGGEKLFF. The CDR3 region has the DNA TGCGCCAGCAGCCGGGGACCCGGAGGTGAAAAACTGTTTTTT.

This clonotype occurred a few times. The chain is built from TRBV4-3 and TRBJ2-1; 8 bases line up with TRBD2. CDR3 length: 15 residues. The junction had 15 bases not matched to a gene; V was cut back by 5 bases and J by 12 bases. CDR1 and CDR2 (germline): LGHNA, YSLEER. The CDR3 region is CASSIAGSPNAPQFF. The CDR3 DNA follows: TGCGCCAGCAGCATAGCGGGAAGCCCCAACGCTCCGCAGTTCTTC.

The V gene is TRBV5-1, the J gene TRBJ2-7; possibly TRBD1 for D (6 bases). The CDR3 runs to 13 residues. Germline loops: CDR1 SGHRS, CDR2 YFSETQ. Trimming took off 7 bases at V and 2 bases at J, with 13 bases between the two ends. CDR3 in amino acids: CASEGDGTYEQYF. For the CDR3, the DNA is TGCGCCAGCGAGGGGGACGGTACCTACGAGCAGTACTTC.

With respect to this clonotype: The junction differs from germline at one of its ends, possibly a read error. The chain joins TRBV27 to TRBJ2-3; no definite D call. Germline V gene data show CDR1 as MNHEY and CDR2 as SMNVEV (reference sequence). This CDR3 contains 15 residues. The CDR3 region is CASRFGAQSTDTQYF. The CDR3, as DNA: TGTGCCAGCCGTTTTGGTGCGCAGAGCACAGATACGCAGTATTTT.

The chain has TRBV9 and TRBJ2-5, with 8 bases lining up with TRBD2. J lost 3 bases, V lost 0 bases, and 4 bases had no gene match. The CDR3 loop spans 15 amino acids. CDR1 is SGDLS, CDR2 YYNGEE, per germline. CDR3 bases: TGTGCCAGCAGCGTAGCTGGGACTAGTGAAGAGACCCAGTACTTC. Amino acids: CASSVAGTSEETQYF.

This clonotype was counted at least ten times. The V gene is TRBV12-3 or TRBV12-4, the J gene TRBJ1-2; D unresolved. Trimming removed 3 bases at V and 7 bases at J, with 9 bases between. The CDR3 contains 12 residues. CDR3 DNA: TGTGCCAGCAGTTTGGGAGGTGGTGGCTACACCTTC. It specifies CASSLGGGGYTF.

This clonotype appeared many times. V gene TRBV20-1 combines with J gene TRBJ2-3, with 14 positions matching TRBD2. The germline CDR1 and CDR2 sequences are DFQATT and SNEGSKA (reference sequence). The V segment lost 6 bases and the J segment 4 bases; nucleotides outside the gene matches: 6. The CDR3 spans 15 residues. CDR3: CSAPGTSGRSDTQYF. The CDR3 DNA is TGCAGTGCCCCTGGGACTAGCGGGAGATCAGATACGCAGTATTTT.

This clonotype was detected only a few times. The rearrangement links TRBV10-3 to TRBJ2-3, with 7 positions matching TRBD2. The CDR3 extends over 16 amino acids. Losses at the gene ends were 3 bases for V and 1 base for J; bases not matched to a gene: 7. Germline lookup yields CDR1 ENHRY and CDR2 SYGVKD. CDR3 sequence (DNA): TGTGCCATCAGTGACCGGTGGGGGGGACGCACAGATACGCAGTATTTT. Its protein product is CAISDRWGGRTDTQYF.

This clonotype was seen only a few times. J is TRBJ2-1 and V is TRBV6-5; 8 bases map to TRBD2. J lost 5 bases, V lost 0 bases, and 6 bases had no gene match. The germline V gene encodes CDR1 MNHEY and CDR2 SVGAGI. The CDR3 is 16 amino acids. The CDR3 reads CASSYSILRGDNEQFF. The CDR3 region has the DNA TGTGCCAGCAGTTACTCGATCTTGCGGGGGGACAATGAGCAGTTCTTC.

The chain links TRBV2 to TRBJ2-3; D remains unclear. The CDR3 covers 12 residues. From germline, CDR1 is SNHLY and CDR2 FYNNEI. Trimming cost V 7 bases and J 2 bases, with 7 bases left between them. CDR3: CASNGPTDTQYF. For the CDR3, the DNA is TGTGCCAGCAATGGTCCCACAGATACGCAGTATTTT.

V usage is TRBV20-1 and J usage is TRBJ1-6; no clear D. V was clipped by 0 bases and J by 8 bases, with 17 bases between them. Germline V gene data show CDR1 as DFQATT and CDR2 as SNEGSKA (reference sequence). The CDR3 loop spans 16 amino acids. CDR3 coding DNA: TGCAGTGCTAGAGATGGGGAGACAAGTAGAGATTCACCCCTCCACTTT. It translates to CSARDGETSRDSPLHF.

The sample holds a few counts of this clonotype. The rearrangement joins TRBV20-1 to TRBJ2-1, with D perhaps matching TRBD2 (5 bases). The CDR3 has 12 residues. Trimming removed 5 bases at V and 9 bases at J, with 14 bases between. Germline V lookup: CDR1 DFQATT, CDR2 SNEGSKA (reference sequence). CDR3 DNA: TGCAGTGCTGAATTTAAGCGGCGTGAGCAGTTCTTC. It specifies CSAEFKRREQFF.

The rearrangement joins TRBV9 to TRBJ2-2, with a tentative D call TRBD2 (6 bases). Trimming shortened V by 2 bases and J by 2 bases, and 10 bases separated the two germline ends. Germline-derived CDR1 and CDR2 are SGDLS and YYNGEE. The CDR3 extends over 15 amino acids. CDR3 in DNA: TGTGCCAGCAGCGTGGGGGGATCCAACACCGGGGAGCTGTTTTTT. Protein product: CASSVGGSNTGELFF.

The CDR3 coding sequence is TGCAGTGCTAGATCCGTGTGGGACGAGCAGTACTTC. Translated, it gives CSARSVWDEQYF. This chain uses TRBV20-1 with TRBJ2-7; D uncertain. This CDR3 spans 12 amino acids. Deletions cut 2 bases from V and 5 bases from J, with 10 bases between. Germline CDR1 reads DFQATT; CDR2 reads SNEGSKA (reference sequence).

The rearrangement uses TRBV7-9 and TRBJ2-7, with D possibly TRBD2 on 6 matching bases. The germline V gene has CDR1 SEHNR and CDR2 FQNEAQ (reference sequence). CDR3 size: 14 residues. V lost 5 bases and J 4 bases, leaving 15 bases between the germline ends. CDR3 sequence (DNA): TGTGCCAGCAGCCGCTCCGGGACTCTATACGAGCAGTACTTC. Translation gives CASSRSGTLYEQYF.

This clonotype came up a few times. The CDR3 DNA is TGTGCCAGCAGTCCCCGCCTTCAAGGAAATGAGCAGTTCTTC. This codes for CASSPRLQGNEQFF. The gene calls are TRBV7-9 and TRBJ2-1; D remains unclear. V dropped 6 bases and J dropped 7 bases, with 16 bases sitting between them. CDR3 size: 14 residues. Per the germline V gene, CDR1 is SEHNR and CDR2 is FQNEAQ (reference sequence).

This clonotype was seen a few times. The chain uses TRBV6-2 or TRBV6-3 and TRBJ1-1; the D is unclear. The CDR3 is made up of 11 amino acids. CDR1 is MNHEY and CDR2 is SVGEGT in the germline V gene. V was cut by 6 bases and J by 8 bases, with 10 bases left in between. The CDR3 loop is CASSRTFEAFF. CDR3 coding DNA: TGTGCCAGCAGCCGCACCTTCGAAGCTTTCTTT.

This clonotype was seen a few times. V usage is TRBV5-1 and J usage is TRBJ2-5; TRBD2 matches at 10 bases. This CDR3 comprises 14 residues. Trimming cost V 5 bases and J 2 bases; bases outside gene matches: 3. Germline V gene sequence: CDR1 SGHRS, CDR2 YFSETQ. The CDR3 loop is CASSTAGGQETQYF. In nucleotides, the CDR3 is TGCGCCAGCAGTACAGCGGGGGGGCAAGAGACCCAGTACTTC.

In nucleotides, the CDR3 is TGTGCCAGCAGCCCAGTTCGTGGGGATACGCAGTATTTT. This encodes CASSPVRGDTQYF. The J gene is TRBJ2-3, the V gene TRBV7-8, with no clear D. V dropped 5 bases and J dropped 6 bases, with 12 bases sitting between them. CDR3 size: 13 residues. Germline CDR1 is SGHVS and CDR2 is FQNEAQ.

A few counts support this clonotype. The V and J genes are TRBV9 and TRBJ1-1; 8 nucleotides agree with TRBD1. The CDR3 covers 16 residues. Germline V CDR1 and CDR2: SGDLS, YYNGEE. V was clipped by 5 bases and J by 5 bases; unmatched bases: 14. CDR3 coding DNA: TGTGCCAGCAGACAGACAGGGGCCGCGGTAGGGACTGAAGCTTTCTTT. This translates into CASRQTGAAVGTEAFF.

This clonotype was seen ten or more times. The chain carries TRBV12-3 or TRBV12-4 and TRBJ1-4; D is unresolved. This CDR3 comprises 11 residues. V was shortened by 3 bases and J by 5 bases, with 1 base between the two germline ends. The CDR3 DNA reads TGTGCCAGCAGTTTCAATGAAAAACTGTTTTTT. Translated: CASSFNEKLFF.

V and J are TRBV2 and TRBJ2-7; no definite D call. Germline V lookup: CDR1 SNHLY, CDR2 FYNNEI. This CDR3 is 15 amino acids long. Trimming removed 3 bases from V and 4 bases from J, with 16 bases in between. The chain's CDR3 is CASSDLGPNGYEQYF. The CDR3 DNA sequence: TGTGCCAGCAGTGATCTTGGGCCCAACGGGTACGAGCAGTACTTC.

This clonotype was counted between two and nine times. The rearrangement links TRBV20-1 to TRBJ2-3; 7 nucleotides match TRBD2. V lost 4 bases and J lost 1; bases outside the gene matches: 2. Germline lookup yields CDR1 DFQATT and CDR2 SNEGSKA (reference sequence). The CDR3 is made up of 13 amino acids. CDR3 protein: CSAKRGGTDTQYF. CDR3 sequence (DNA): TGCAGTGCTAAACGGGGGGGCACAGATACGCAGTATTTT.

This clonotype has at least ten counts. The V gene is TRBV10-3, the J gene TRBJ1-5; 9 nucleotides line up with TRBD1. The CDR3 consists of 16 residues. Trimming cost V 4 bases and J 7 bases; bases outside gene matches: 11. Germline lookup yields CDR1 ENHRY and CDR2 SYGVKD. The CDR3 here is CAISGSDRGVRQPQHF. The CDR3 bases are TGTGCCATCAGTGGGTCGGACAGGGGAGTAAGGCAGCCCCAGCATTTT.

DNA of the CDR3: TGTGCCAGCAGCTTTACTGGAGGGCTCACCGGGGAGCTGTTTTTT. Amino acid sequence: CASSFTGGLTGELFF. This chain uses TRBV7-9 with TRBJ2-2; TRBD2 is a possible D gene (6 bases). This CDR3 contains 15 residues. V lost 3 bases, J lost 4 bases, and 12 bases lay in between. From germline, CDR1 is SEHNR and CDR2 FQNEAQ (reference sequence). The variable domain in full, with the rest retrieved from reference TRBV7-9 and TRBJ2-2, is DTGVSQNPRHKITKRGQNVTFRCDPISEHNRLYWYRQTLGQGPEFLTYFQNEAQLEKSRLLSDRFSAERPKGSFSTLEIQRTEQGDSAMYLCASSFTGGLTGELFFGEGSRLTVL.

J is TRBJ2-2 and V is TRBV20-1, with 12 bases lining up with TRBD2. CDR1 DFQATT and CDR2 SNEGSKA come from the germline V gene (reference sequence). The CDR3 covers 16 residues. With 1 base clipped from V and 6 bases from J, the junction kept 6 bases outside the gene matches. CDR3 loop: CSARGPLAGGPGELFF. The CDR3 DNA follows: TGCAGTGCTAGAGGCCCCCTAGCGGGAGGGCCCGGGGAGCTGTTTTTT.